These T cell receptor beta chains were read from a single sample in a study of regulatory T cells in long-lasting Graves disease. TCRdb ran MiXCR on the multiplex PCR reads and lists one entry per CDR3 protein. This sample has over 650,000 distinct CDR3 sequences; 25% to 30% occur once, and the top ten carry about 42%. The sequencing used peripheral blood mononuclear cells (PBMCs), collected when the disease was refractory, from a patient treated with antithyroid drugs. Receptors originate from a female donor with Graves disease. Each CDR3 is given with its conserved first and last residue.

V: TRBV6-1; CDR3: CATSLISGNTIYF
V: TRBV29-1; CDR3: CSVATWTVSSGNTIYF
V: TRBV10-1; CDR3: CASSESTGNTEAFF
V: TRBV7-3; CDR3: CASSSPLGLAGGETGELFF
V: TRBV10-3; CDR3: CAIMDGTSGNEQFF
V: TRBV6-2/TRBV6-3; CDR3: CASSYHRVWTEAFF
V: TRBV30; CDR3: CAWSPSDNEKLFF
V: TRBV7-2; CDR3: CASSSTGTVPSEQYF
V: TRBV27; CDR3: CASSLGLWAGELFF
V: TRBV29-1; CDR3: CSVVVQGRAETQYF
V: TRBV5-1; CDR3: CASSLAQGASLNTEAFF
V: TRBV19; CDR3: CASSTREGTEAFF
V: TRBV15; CDR3: CATTNRGLDEAFF
V: TRBV5-1; CDR3: CASRTRGRVTEAFF
V: TRBV19; CDR3: CASSADRGGETQYF
V: TRBV30; CDR3: CAYSTGRNTEAFF
V: TRBV30; CDR3: CAWTRSQRDYGYTF
V: TRBV6-1; CDR3: CASSTGTDDYTF
V: TRBV7-2; CDR3: CASSSGQGSSYNSPLHF
V: TRBV3-1; CDR3: CASSQVLAAGPQETQYF
V: TRBV6-1; CDR3: CASRRDLMNTEAFF
V: TRBV27; CDR3: CASSSGTSIKQYF
V: TRBV7-9; CDR3: CASSLVGLAGAEQYF
V: TRBV9; CDR3: CASSVLGAGGELFF
V: TRBV3-1; CDR3: CASSHVEEETQYF